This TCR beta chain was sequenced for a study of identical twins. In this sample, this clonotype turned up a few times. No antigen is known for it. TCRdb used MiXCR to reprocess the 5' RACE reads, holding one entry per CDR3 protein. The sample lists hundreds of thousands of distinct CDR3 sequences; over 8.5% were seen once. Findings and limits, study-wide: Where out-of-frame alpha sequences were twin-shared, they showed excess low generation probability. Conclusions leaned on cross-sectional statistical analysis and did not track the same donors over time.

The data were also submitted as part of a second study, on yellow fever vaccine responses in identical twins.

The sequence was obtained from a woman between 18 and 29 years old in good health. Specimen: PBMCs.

This chain's CDR3 is CASSPDRFYAYF. For the CDR3, the DNA is TGTGCCAGCAGCCCGGACAGATTTTACGCGTACTTC. J is TRBJ2-7 and V is TRBV7-2; possible D gene TRBD1, 6 bases. Germline CDR1 reads SGHTA; CDR2 reads FQGNSA. The CDR3 contains 12 residues. Trimming took off 5 bases at V and 12 bases at J, with 17 bases between the two ends.